One sample yielded the 2 T cell receptor beta chains listed below, sequenced in a study of T cell changes during pregnancy in multiple sclerosis. Sequencing was performed with immunoSEQ multiplex PCR; in TCRdb, only in-frame clones are kept and a portion is missing. The sample has 30,000 to 35,000 clones; about nine tenths are singletons. Specimen: CD8+ T cells from peripheral blood mononuclear cells, collected before pregnancy. The receptor set was obtained from a female donor with multiple sclerosis, enrolled in a pregnancy study.

The rearrangement uses TRBV27 and TRBJ2-1, with D uncertain. Trimming removed 6 bases from V and 0 bases from J, with 15 bases in between. Germline V gene sequence: CDR1 MNHEY, CDR2 SMNVEV (reference sequence). The CDR3 extends over 16 amino acids. As DNA, the CDR3 is TGTGCCAGCAGCGTGACCCTCGGCGGCTCCTACAATGAGCAGTTCTTC. This sequence encodes CASSVTLGGSYNEQFF.

The V and J genes are TRBV9 and TRBJ2-7; 13 nucleotides agree with TRBD2. Per the germline V gene, CDR1 is SGDLS and CDR2 is YYNGEE. There are 15 residues in the CDR3. V lost 2 bases, J lost 3 bases, and 2 bases stayed unmatched. The DNA of the CDR3 is TGTGCCAGCAGCGTGGGGACTAGCGGGGACTACGAGCAGTACTTC. Translation gives CASSVGTSGDYEQYF.